This TCR beta chain was captured by sequencing in a study of cytomegalovirus exposure and HLA in healthy donors. A multiplex PCR was run with 60 Vbeta primers and 13 Jbeta primers. Libraries were prepared by immunoSEQ multiplex PCR; TCRdb keeps only in-frame clonotypes and omits some of them. The sample holds 160,000 or so clones, about 80% seen once. General study points: Cytomegalovirus association was assigned to more than 150 TCR beta chains. As a later analysis showed, a missense DCLRE1C variant was linked to trimming of TCR beta V- and J-genes.

Trimming cost V 7 bases and J 2 bases, with 10 bases left between them. The CDR3 runs 13 residues. Germline CDR1 is SNHLY and CDR2 is FYNNEI. About this clone itself: Its antigen is unidentified.

Donors counted as nominally healthy when sampled, yet unrecorded immune exposures were likely. The J gene is TRBJ2-3, the V gene TRBV2, with D possibly matching TRBD2 (6 bases). This TCR was recovered from a man aged 35 to 55 in good health and CMV-seropositive. The sample taken for sequencing was PBMCs. DNA of the CDR3: TGTGCCAGCACTAGCGACTACACAGATACGCAGTATTTT. It codes for CASTSDYTDTQYF.